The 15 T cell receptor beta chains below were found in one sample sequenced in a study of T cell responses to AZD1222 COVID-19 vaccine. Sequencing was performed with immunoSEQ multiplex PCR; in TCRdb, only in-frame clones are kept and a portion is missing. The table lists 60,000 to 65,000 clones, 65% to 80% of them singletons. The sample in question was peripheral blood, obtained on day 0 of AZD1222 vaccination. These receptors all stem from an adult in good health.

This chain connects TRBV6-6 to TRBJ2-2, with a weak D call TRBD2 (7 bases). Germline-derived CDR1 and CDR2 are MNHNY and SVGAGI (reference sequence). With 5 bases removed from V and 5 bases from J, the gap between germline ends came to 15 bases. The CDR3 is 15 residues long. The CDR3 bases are TGTGCCAGCAGTAACGGGGGGCGTACTACCGGGGAGCTGTTTTTT. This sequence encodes CASSNGGRTTGELFF.

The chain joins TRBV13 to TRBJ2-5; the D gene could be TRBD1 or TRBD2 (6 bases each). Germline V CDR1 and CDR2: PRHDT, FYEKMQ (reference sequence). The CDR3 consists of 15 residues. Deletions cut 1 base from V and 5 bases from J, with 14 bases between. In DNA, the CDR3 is TGTGCCAGCAGCTTAGTAGGTCAGGGGAGGGAGACCCAGTACTTC. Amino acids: CASSLVGQGRETQYF.

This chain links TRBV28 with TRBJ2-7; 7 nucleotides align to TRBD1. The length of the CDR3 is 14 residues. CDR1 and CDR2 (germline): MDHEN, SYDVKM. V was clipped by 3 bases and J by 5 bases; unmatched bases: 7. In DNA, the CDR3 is TGTGCCAGCAGTTTGATACAGGGGTTCAACGAGCAGTACTTC. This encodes CASSLIQGFNEQYF.

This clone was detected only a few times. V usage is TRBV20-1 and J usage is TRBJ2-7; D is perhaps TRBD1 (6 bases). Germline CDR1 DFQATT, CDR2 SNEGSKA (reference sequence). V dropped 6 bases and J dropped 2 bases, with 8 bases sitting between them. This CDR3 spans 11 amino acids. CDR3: CSAWDTYEQYF. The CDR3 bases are TGCAGTGCATGGGACACCTACGAGCAGTACTTC.

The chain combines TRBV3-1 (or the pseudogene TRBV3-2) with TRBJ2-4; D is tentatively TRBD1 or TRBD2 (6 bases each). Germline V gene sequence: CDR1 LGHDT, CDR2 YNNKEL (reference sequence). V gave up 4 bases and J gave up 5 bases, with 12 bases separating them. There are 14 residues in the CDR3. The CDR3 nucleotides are TGTGCCAGCAGCCTGGGGGGCTCGGAAAACATTCAGTACTTC. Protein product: CASSLGGSENIQYF.

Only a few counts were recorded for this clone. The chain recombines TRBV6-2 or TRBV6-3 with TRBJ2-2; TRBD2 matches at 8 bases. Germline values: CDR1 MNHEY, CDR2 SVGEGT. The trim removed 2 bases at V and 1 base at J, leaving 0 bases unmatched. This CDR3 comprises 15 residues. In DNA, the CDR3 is TGTGCCAGCAGTTACCGGGGGGGGAACACCGGGGAGCTGTTTTTT. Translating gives CASSYRGGNTGELFF.

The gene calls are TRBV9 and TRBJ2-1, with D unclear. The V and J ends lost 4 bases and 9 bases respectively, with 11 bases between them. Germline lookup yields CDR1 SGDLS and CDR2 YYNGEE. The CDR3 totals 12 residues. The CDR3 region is CASSRRSSEQFF. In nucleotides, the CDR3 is TGTGCCAGCAGCCGAAGGAGTAGTGAGCAGTTCTTC.

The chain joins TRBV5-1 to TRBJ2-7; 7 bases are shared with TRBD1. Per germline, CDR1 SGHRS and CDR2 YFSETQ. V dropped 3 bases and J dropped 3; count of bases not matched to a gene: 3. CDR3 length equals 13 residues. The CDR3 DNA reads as TGCGCCAGCAGCTCCGGGACAGACTACGAGCAGTACTTC. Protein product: CASSSGTDYEQYF.

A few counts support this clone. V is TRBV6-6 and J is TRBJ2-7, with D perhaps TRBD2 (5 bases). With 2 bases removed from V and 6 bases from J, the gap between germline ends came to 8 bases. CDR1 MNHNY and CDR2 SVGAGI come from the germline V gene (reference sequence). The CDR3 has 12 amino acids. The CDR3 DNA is TGTGCCAGCAGTTACGAGAGGGTCGAGCAGTACTTC. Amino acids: CASSYERVEQYF.

The CDR3 DNA sequence: TGTGCCAGCAGCGTGACAGGGGACACCGGGGAGCTGTTTTTT. Its translation is CASSVTGDTGELFF. The chain joins TRBV5-6 to TRBJ2-2, with 8 nucleotides matching TRBD1. J gave up 3 bases and V 4 bases, and 2 bases lay outside the gene matches. Germline values: CDR1 SGHDT, CDR2 YYEEEE. The CDR3 sequence is 14 residues long.

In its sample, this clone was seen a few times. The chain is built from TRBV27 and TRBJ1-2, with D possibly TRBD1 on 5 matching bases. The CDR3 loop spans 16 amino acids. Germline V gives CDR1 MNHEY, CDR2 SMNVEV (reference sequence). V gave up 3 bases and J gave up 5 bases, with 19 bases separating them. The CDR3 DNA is TGTGCCAGCAGTTTGCGAACAGGAGGCACGTTGTATGGCTACACCTTC. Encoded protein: CASSLRTGGTLYGYTF.

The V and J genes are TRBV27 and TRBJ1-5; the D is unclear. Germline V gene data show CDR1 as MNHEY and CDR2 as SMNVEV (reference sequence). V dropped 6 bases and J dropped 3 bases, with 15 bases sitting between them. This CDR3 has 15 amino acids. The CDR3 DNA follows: TGTGCCAGCAGCCGACCGGGCCTTCCCAATCAGCCCCAGCATTTT. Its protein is CASSRPGLPNQPQHF.

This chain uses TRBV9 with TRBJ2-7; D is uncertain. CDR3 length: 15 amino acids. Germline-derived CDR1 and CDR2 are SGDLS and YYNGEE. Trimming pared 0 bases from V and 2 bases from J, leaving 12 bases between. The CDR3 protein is CASSVGHQAAYEQYF. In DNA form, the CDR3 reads TGTGCCAGCAGCGTAGGTCATCAAGCCGCCTACGAGCAGTACTTC.

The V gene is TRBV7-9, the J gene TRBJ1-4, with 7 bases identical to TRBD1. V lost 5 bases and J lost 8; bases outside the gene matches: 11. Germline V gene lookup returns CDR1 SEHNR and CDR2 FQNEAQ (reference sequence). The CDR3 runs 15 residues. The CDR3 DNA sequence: TGTGCCAGCAGCCCCCCGGTGCAGGGGGGCGAAAAACTGTTTTTT. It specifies CASSPPVQGGEKLFF.

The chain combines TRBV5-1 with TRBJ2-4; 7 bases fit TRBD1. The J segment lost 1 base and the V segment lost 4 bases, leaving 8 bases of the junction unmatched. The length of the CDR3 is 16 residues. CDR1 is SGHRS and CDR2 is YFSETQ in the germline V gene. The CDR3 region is CASSPGQLGAKNIQYF. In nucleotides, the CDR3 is TGCGCCAGCAGCCCGGGACAGCTGGGGGCCAAAAACATTCAGTACTTC. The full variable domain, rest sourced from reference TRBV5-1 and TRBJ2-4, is KAGVTQTPRYLIKTRGQQVTLSCSPISGHRSVSWYQQTPGQGLQFLFEYFSETQRNKGNFPGRFSGRQFSNSRSEMNVSTLELGDSALYLCASSPGQLGAKNIQYFGAGTRLSVL.